This T cell receptor beta chain was captured by sequencing in a study of T cell repertoires in cytomegalovirus infection. TCRdb used MiXCR to reprocess the reads, holding one entry per CDR3 protein. This sample has about 900,000 distinct CDR3 sequences, with approximately 33% found just once. The V and J ends lost 1 base and 1 base respectively, with 11 bases between them. CDR1 is SGHTA, CDR2 FQGNSA, per germline. The CDR3 consists of 15 residues. This clonotype was observed many times. The antigen remains undetermined. The V and J genes are TRBV7-2 and TRBJ2-7; tentatively, D is TRBD1 (6 bases). The source of this sequence is a human donor in good health (CMV status not recorded). Some clones in this sample may be carry-over from other donors' samples. The sequencing used cultured CD8+ T cells from PBMCs, collected from culture after CMV antigen stimulation. The CDR3 reads CASSLGLGASYEQYF. For the CDR3, the DNA is TGTGCCAGCAGCTTAGGTCTGGGGGCGTCCTACGAGCAGTACTTC.